Listed below are T cell receptor beta chains from one sample, sequenced in a study of blood T cell repertoires in COVID-19. The repertoire was sequenced with immunoSEQ multiplex PCR; TCRdb's copy has only in-frame clones and lacks some. Here the sample spans about 73,000 clones, approximately 71% being singletons. The specimen sequenced was peripheral blood. The receptors here all came from a man in his 70s with COVID-19, enrolled during active disease. Both conserved end residues are part of each CDR3. D genes are given only for firm matches. The size field is filled for only some rows; it gives once, few, many or a size class.

size: NA
V: TRBV7-9
D: NA
J: TRBJ2-5
DNA: TGTGCCAGCAGCTCCGAACATCTAGTCGTGGAGACCCAGTACTTC
CDR3: CASSSEHLVVETQYF

size: NA
V: TRBV5-4
D: NA
J: TRBJ2-1
DNA: TGTGCCAGCAGCTTCGGCGGGCGCCTAACCTCCTACAATGAGCAGTTCTTC
CDR3: CASSFGGRLTSYNEQFF

size: NA
V: TRBV4-2
D: TRBD2
J: TRBJ2-7
DNA: TGTGCCAGCAGCCAAGAAGGAACGGCACTAGCGGGAGGGGATGGTCGGCACGAGCAGTACTTC
CDR3: CASSQEGTALAGGDGRHEQYF

size: NA
V: TRBV6-1
D: TRBD1
J: TRBJ2-3
DNA: TGTGCCAGCAGTGATCTCGCCTTGACAGGGAGAACAGATACGCAGTATTTT
CDR3: CASSDLALTGRTDTQYF

size: NA
V: TRBV6-5
D: NA
J: TRBJ1-4
DNA: TGTGCCAGCAGTCAGACGGGGGGGATCGAAAAACTGTTTTTT
CDR3: CASSQTGGIEKLFF

size: NA
V: TRBV6-5
D: NA
J: TRBJ1-2
DNA: TGTGCCAGCAGTTCAGAATCCTACTATGGCTACACCTTC
CDR3: CASSSESYYGYTF

size: NA
V: TRBV30
D: NA
J: TRBJ2-1
DNA: TGTGCCTCCCGGACTGCCGGGGGTTACAATGAGCAGTTCTTC
CDR3: CASRTAGGYNEQFF

size: NA
V: TRBV29-1
D: NA
J: TRBJ2-1
DNA: TGCAGCTCAGCTAGCGTAAGCTCCTACAATGAGCAGTTCTTC
CDR3: CSSASVSSYNEQFF

size: NA
V: TRBV4-3
D: TRBD2
J: TRBJ2-3
DNA: TGCGCCAGCAGCCAAGAGAGATTAGCGGGAGGTTGGAGGGATACGCAGTATTTT
CDR3: CASSQERLAGGWRDTQYF

size: NA
V: TRBV6-2/TRBV6-3
D: TRBD2
J: TRBJ2-3
DNA: TGTGCCAGCAGTAAAGGTCCGACTAGCGGGGAGGATACGCAGTATTTT
CDR3: CASSKGPTSGEDTQYF

size: NA
V: TRBV27
D: TRBD1
J: TRBJ1-1
DNA: TGTGCCAGCAGTACCTCCGGGACAGTGAACACTGAAGCTTTCTTT
CDR3: CASSTSGTVNTEAFF

size: once
V: TRBV18
D: TRBD1
J: TRBJ1-6
DNA: TGTGCCAGCTCAGGAGGGGGCAATTCACCCCTCCACTTT
CDR3: CASSGGGNSPLHF

size: NA
V: TRBV3-1/TRBV3-2
D: NA
J: TRBJ2-3
DNA: TGTGCCAGCAGCCAAGTGGCAGGGGGGACAGATACGCAGTATTTT
CDR3: CASSQVAGGTDTQYF

size: NA
V: TRBV5-6
D: TRBD1
J: TRBJ1-4
DNA: TGTGCCAGCAGCTTGGCGGGACAGGGCTATGCAACTAATGAAAAACTGTTTTTT
CDR3: CASSLAGQGYATNEKLFF

size: NA
V: TRBV7-6
D: TRBD2
J: TRBJ2-1
DNA: TGTGCCAGCAGCTTATCTGGCGGGAGGGGACCTGAGCAGTTCTTC
CDR3: CASSLSGGRGPEQFF

size: NA
V: TRBV5-6
D: TRBD1
J: TRBJ2-2
DNA: TGTGCCAGCAGCTTGTTCGACAGGGGGTACACCGGGGAGCTGTTTTTT
CDR3: CASSLFDRGYTGELFF

size: medium-sized
V: TRBV19
D: NA
J: TRBJ1-2
DNA: TGTGCCAGTAGTCCCCTCTCTGGGACGCACAGGGACTATGGCTACACCTTC
CDR3: CASSPLSGTHRDYGYTF

size: NA
V: TRBV5-1
D: TRBD2
J: TRBJ2-7
DNA: TGCGCCAGCAGCTGGACTAGCGGAGGTAGCTCCTACGAGCAGTACTTC
CDR3: CASSWTSGGSSYEQYF

size: once
V: TRBV18
D: NA
J: TRBJ1-3
DNA: TGTGCCAGCTCACCCCTCAGGGATGGAAACACCATATATTTT
CDR3: CASSPLRDGNTIYF

size: few
V: TRBV7-9
D: NA
J: TRBJ2-7
DNA: TGTGCCAGCAGTTCTACAGGAGCTGTCTCCGAGCAGTACTTC
CDR3: CASSSTGAVSEQYF

size: NA
V: TRBV5-4
D: TRBD1
J: TRBJ2-1
DNA: TGTGCCAGCAGCTTGGGACAGGGGGCTTACAATGAGCAGTTCTTC
CDR3: CASSLGQGAYNEQFF

size: NA
V: TRBV6-5
D: TRBD1
J: TRBJ1-2
DNA: TGTGCCAGCAAACTCGGACAGGGCAACTATGGCTACACCTTC
CDR3: CASKLGQGNYGYTF

size: NA
V: TRBV9
D: NA
J: TRBJ1-2
DNA: TGTGCCAGCAGCGTAGTTCAGGCGACAGGCCAAACCTTC
CDR3: CASSVVQATGQTF

size: NA
V: TRBV29-1
D: NA
J: TRBJ1-2
DNA: TGCAGCGTTGATAGGTCGGCAGGGGCGGCTGGCTACACCTTC
CDR3: CSVDRSAGAAGYTF

size: NA
V: TRBV18
D: TRBD2
J: TRBJ2-2
DNA: TGTGCCAGCTCACCACTAGCGGGAGAGGGCACCGGGGAGCTGTTTTTT
CDR3: CASSPLAGEGTGELFF

size: many
V: TRBV27
D: NA
J: TRBJ1-2
DNA: TGTGCCAGCAGTTTATATAGGGGTTTGGGTGGCTACACCTTC
CDR3: CASSLYRGLGGYTF

size: few
V: TRBV28
D: TRBD2
J: TRBJ2-3
DNA: TGTGCCAGCAGTCTCCAAGCGGGAGAAATGGCAGATACGCAGTATTTT
CDR3: CASSLQAGEMADTQYF

size: NA
V: TRBV3-1/TRBV3-2
D: TRBD2
J: TRBJ2-7
DNA: TGTGCCAGCAGCCCGACTAGCGGGAGTTACGAGCAGTACTTC
CDR3: CASSPTSGSYEQYF

size: NA
V: TRBV7-2
D: NA
J: TRBJ2-1
DNA: TGTGCCAGCAGGTTGTCTGAGCCCAATGAGCAGTTCTTC
CDR3: CASRLSEPNEQFF

size: NA
V: TRBV19
D: NA
J: TRBJ2-7
DNA: TGTGCCAGTAGTACCGTCTCGGGGGTTGAGCAGTACTTC
CDR3: CASSTVSGVEQYF

size: NA
V: TRBV5-4
D: NA
J: TRBJ2-3
DNA: TGTGCCAGCAGTTTGGGAGGAGGGTGGGAAGATACGCAGTATTTT
CDR3: CASSLGGGWEDTQYF

size: few
V: TRBV5-4
D: TRBD2
J: TRBJ2-1
DNA: TGTGCCAGCAGCCCGTTAGCGGGTCTCTACAATGAGCAGTTCTTC
CDR3: CASSPLAGLYNEQFF

size: NA
V: TRBV19
D: NA
J: TRBJ2-4
DNA: TGTGCCAGTAGAAGAGGTGAAAAGTATGGCAAAAACATTCAGTACTTC
CDR3: CASRRGEKYGKNIQYF

size: once
V: TRBV13
D: TRBD2
J: TRBJ2-2
DNA: TGTGCCAGCAGCTTTTGGGGTAGCGGGCAGAACACCGGGGAGCTGTTTTTT
CDR3: CASSFWGSGQNTGELFF

size: NA
V: TRBV6-4
D: NA
J: TRBJ2-7
DNA: TGTGCCACCTTTGGCACCCTCTACGAGCAGTACTTC
CDR3: CATFGTLYEQYF

size: NA
V: TRBV3-1/TRBV3-2
D: NA
J: TRBJ2-1
DNA: TGTGCCAGCAGCCAGATCCCGCCTGGCCGGGTCCCAAATGAGCAGTTCTTC
CDR3: CASSQIPPGRVPNEQFF

size: NA
V: TRBV10-3
D: NA
J: TRBJ2-2
DNA: TGTGCCATCAGCGAGACTAACACCGGGGAGCTGTTTTTT
CDR3: CAISETNTGELFF

size: once
V: TRBV19
D: NA
J: TRBJ2-7
DNA: TGTGCCAGTGGTTCTATTGGGGCCTTCAACTCCTACGAGCAGTACTTC
CDR3: CASGSIGAFNSYEQYF

size: NA
V: TRBV18
D: TRBD2
J: TRBJ2-2
DNA: TGTGCCAGCTCACCAACTAGCGGGAGTATCACCGGGGAGCTGTTTTTT
CDR3: CASSPTSGSITGELFF

size: NA
V: TRBV7-3
D: NA
J: TRBJ2-2
DNA: TGTGCCAGCAGCTTTAGCGGAACGAACACCGGGGAGCTGTTTTTT
CDR3: CASSFSGTNTGELFF

size: NA
V: TRBV6-5
D: NA
J: TRBJ1-2
DNA: TGTGCCAGCACCTACTTGGGGGGGTACTATGGCTACACCTTC
CDR3: CASTYLGGYYGYTF

size: NA
V: TRBV11-2
D: NA
J: TRBJ2-2
DNA: TGTGCCAGCAGCTTAGTGCAGGACTACACCGGGGAGCTGTTTTTT
CDR3: CASSLVQDYTGELFF

size: NA
V: TRBV28
D: TRBD1
J: TRBJ2-7
DNA: TGTGCCAGCAGTTCTCCGGGACAGGGAATCTACGAGCAGTACTTC
CDR3: CASSSPGQGIYEQYF

size: NA
V: TRBV25-1
D: TRBD1
J: TRBJ1-1
DNA: TGTGCCAGCAGTGCATCAGGGGGAGTCACTGAAGCTTTCTTT
CDR3: CASSASGGVTEAFF

size: NA
V: TRBV18
D: TRBD1
J: TRBJ1-1
DNA: TGTGCCAGCTCACCAAGGGCCGGACAGGGAAGAACTGAAGCTTTCTTT
CDR3: CASSPRAGQGRTEAFF

size: NA
V: TRBV2
D: TRBD2
J: TRBJ2-5
DNA: TGTGCCAGCCTAGCGGGAGTTTCCCAAGAGACCCAGTACTTC
CDR3: CASLAGVSQETQYF